The rows below give T cell receptor beta chains drawn from one sample of a study of OX40 agonist ivuxolimab in advanced cancers. TCRdb's table, derived via immunoSEQ multiplex PCR, lists solely in-frame clones and lacks some. The sample lists 55,000 to 80,000 clones, 80% to 85% seen once, with approximately 7.9% in the top ten. The input for sequencing was CD4+ or CD8+ T cells sorted from blood, taken in a trial of the OX40 agonist ivuxolimab. Receptors originate from an adult with an advanced solid tumor such as melanoma, head and neck, liver or kidney cancer. CDR3s include the opening cysteine and the closing phenylalanine or tryptophan. D genes are given only for firm matches. Clone size appears in some rows only: once, few, many, or a class for an expanded clone.

d_gene: .
len: 14
v_gene: TRBV28
j_gene: TRBJ1-2
abundance: .
CDR3aa: CASSPQGSSYGYTF
CDR3nt: TGTGCCAGCAGCCCACAGGGCTCCAGCTATGGCTACACCTTC

d_gene: TRBD1
len: 16
v_gene: TRBV11-1
j_gene: TRBJ2-3
abundance: few
CDR3aa: CASSLTGAARTDTQYF
CDR3nt: TGTGCCAGCAGCCTGACAGGGGCCGCCCGCACAGATACGCAGTATTTT

d_gene: .
len: 15
v_gene: TRBV5-4
j_gene: TRBJ1-2
abundance: .
CDR3aa: CASSPRGGINYGYTF
CDR3nt: TGTGCCAGCAGCCCGCGGGGGGGTATTAACTATGGCTACACCTTC

d_gene: TRBD1
len: 14
v_gene: TRBV28
j_gene: TRBJ1-1
abundance: .
CDR3aa: CASSTGQGVGRAFF
CDR3nt: TGTGCCAGCAGTACGGGACAGGGGGTGGGTAGGGCTTTCTTT

d_gene: .
len: 13
v_gene: TRBV2
j_gene: TRBJ1-5
abundance: .
CDR3aa: CASRNRVIGPQHF
CDR3nt: TGTGCCAGCAGGAACAGGGTCATAGGGCCCCAGCATTTT

d_gene: TRBD1
len: 16
v_gene: TRBV18
j_gene: TRBJ2-4
abundance: .
CDR3aa: CASSGRTGDGKNIQYF
CDR3nt: TGTGCCAGCTCAGGAAGGACAGGGGACGGCAAAAACATTCAGTACTTC

d_gene: .
len: 13
v_gene: TRBV5-1
j_gene: TRBJ2-7
abundance: once
CDR3aa: CASSLGQFYEQYF
CDR3nt: TGCGCCAGCAGCTTGGGCCAATTTTACGAGCAGTACTTC

d_gene: TRBD1
len: 18
v_gene: TRBV27
j_gene: TRBJ2-1
abundance: .
CDR3aa: CASSRTGWNIRSGNEQFF
CDR3nt: TGTGCCAGCAGCAGGACAGGGTGGAACATACGATCGGGCAATGAGCAGTTCTTC

d_gene: TRBD1
len: 19
v_gene: TRBV5-1
j_gene: TRBJ1-2
abundance: few
CDR3aa: CASSLRPQIFGQGSYGYTF
CDR3nt: TGCGCCAGCAGCTTGCGCCCACAAATCTTTGGACAGGGAAGTTATGGCTACACCTTC

d_gene: .
len: 14
v_gene: TRBV30
j_gene: TRBJ1-6
abundance: .
CDR3aa: CAWMGSSYNSPLHF
CDR3nt: TGTGCCTGGATGGGCAGTTCCTATAATTCACCCCTCCACTTT

d_gene: .
len: 15
v_gene: TRBV10-2
j_gene: TRBJ1-5
abundance: .
CDR3aa: CASSDGQHSNQPQHF
CDR3nt: TGCGCCAGCAGTGACGGGCAACATAGCAATCAGCCCCAGCATTTT

d_gene: .
len: 15
v_gene: TRBV19
j_gene: TRBJ1-2
abundance: .
CDR3aa: CASSKGASYNYGYTF
CDR3nt: TGTGCCAGTAGTAAGGGAGCCTCCTATAACTATGGCTACACCTTC

d_gene: TRBD1
len: 15
v_gene: TRBV7-2
j_gene: TRBJ1-1
abundance: .
CDR3aa: CASSPWTGENTEAFF
CDR3nt: TGTGCCAGCAGCCCCTGGACAGGGGAGAACACTGAAGCTTTCTTT

d_gene: .
len: 15
v_gene: TRBV7-2
j_gene: TRBJ2-7
abundance: .
CDR3aa: CASSLGLAFSYEQYF
CDR3nt: TGTGCCAGCAGCTTAGGGCTAGCTTTCTCCTACGAGCAGTACTTC

d_gene: TRBD2
len: 16
v_gene: TRBV4-1
j_gene: TRBJ2-2
abundance: .
CDR3aa: CASSQAAGGGTGELFF
CDR3nt: TGCGCCAGCAGCCAAGCGGCGGGAGGGGGGACCGGGGAGCTGTTTTTT

d_gene: .
len: 15
v_gene: TRBV16
j_gene: TRBJ1-4
abundance: .
CDR3aa: CASSQSGSLGEKLFF
CDR3nt: TGTGCCAGCAGCCAATCGGGGTCTCTCGGAGAAAAACTGTTTTTT

d_gene: .
len: 17
v_gene: TRBV7-9
j_gene: TRBJ2-7
abundance: .
CDR3aa: CASSLGRASRSFHEQYF
CDR3nt: TGTGCCAGCAGCTTAGGGAGGGCTAGCAGGAGTTTCCACGAGCAGTACTTC

d_gene: TRBD2
len: 16
v_gene: TRBV5-4
j_gene: TRBJ2-1
abundance: once
CDR3aa: CASQPPYAGGPDEQFF
CDR3nt: TGTGCCAGCCAACCGCCCTATGCGGGAGGGCCAGATGAGCAGTTCTTC

d_gene: .
len: 15
v_gene: TRBV18
j_gene: TRBJ2-3
abundance: .
CDR3aa: CASSPGADYTDTQYF
CDR3nt: TGTGCCAGCTCACCGGGGGCGGATTACACAGATACGCAGTATTTT

d_gene: .
len: 15
v_gene: TRBV28
j_gene: TRBJ1-1
abundance: .
CDR3aa: CASSSTVRGNTEAFF
CDR3nt: TGTGCCAGCAGTTCGACAGTCCGGGGGAACACTGAAGCTTTCTTT

d_gene: TRBD1
len: 18
v_gene: TRBV9
j_gene: TRBJ1-2
abundance: .
CDR3aa: CASSVGFWVGGEGYGYTF
CDR3nt: TGTGCCAGCAGCGTAGGTTTTTGGGTAGGGGGCGAAGGCTATGGCTACACCTTC

d_gene: .
len: 13
v_gene: TRBV4-1
j_gene: TRBJ2-5
abundance: many
CDR3aa: CASSQEERETQYF
CDR3nt: TGCGCCAGCAGCCAAGAGGAAAGGGAGACCCAGTACTTC

d_gene: TRBD2
len: 16
v_gene: TRBV28
j_gene: TRBJ2-2
abundance: medium-sized
CDR3aa: CASSSRLAGDHGELFF
CDR3nt: TGTGCCAGCAGCTCACGACTAGCGGGGGATCACGGGGAGCTGTTTTTT

d_gene: .
len: 16
v_gene: TRBV4-3
j_gene: TRBJ2-3
abundance: .
CDR3aa: CASSQDYPRATDTQYF
CDR3nt: TGCGCCAGCAGCCAAGATTACCCCAGGGCCACAGATACGCAGTATTTT

d_gene: .
len: 14
v_gene: TRBV5-1
j_gene: TRBJ2-7
abundance: once
CDR3aa: CASSVTVQDYEQYF
CDR3nt: TGCGCCAGTAGCGTGACAGTACAGGACTACGAGCAGTACTTC

d_gene: TRBD1
len: 14
v_gene: TRBV6-5
j_gene: TRBJ2-5
abundance: .
CDR3aa: CASSSGQGVETQYF
CDR3nt: TGTGCCAGCAGCTCGGGACAGGGCGTCGAGACCCAGTACTTC

d_gene: TRBD2
len: 16
v_gene: TRBV7-9
j_gene: TRBJ2-3
abundance: .
CDR3aa: CASSPGTSGTTDTQYF
CDR3nt: TGTGCCAGCAGCCCTGGGACTAGCGGGACAACAGATACGCAGTATTTT

d_gene: .
len: 15
v_gene: TRBV9
j_gene: TRBJ1-2
abundance: .
CDR3aa: CASSVTPQGIYGYTF
CDR3nt: TGTGCCAGCAGCGTAACCCCCCAGGGTATCTATGGCTACACCTTC

d_gene: TRBD2
len: 15
v_gene: TRBV9
j_gene: TRBJ2-5
abundance: .
CDR3aa: CASSVLAGGSETQYF
CDR3nt: TGTGCCAGCAGCGTCCTAGCGGGAGGTTCAGAGACCCAGTACTTC

d_gene: .
len: 13
v_gene: TRBV25-1
j_gene: TRBJ1-6
abundance: few
CDR3aa: CASSENLDSPLHF
CDR3nt: TGTGCCAGCAGTGAAAATCTTGATTCACCCCTCCACTTT

d_gene: TRBD1
len: 14
v_gene: TRBV10-3
j_gene: TRBJ2-2
abundance: .
CDR3aa: CAISRDRDTGELFF
CDR3nt: TGTGCCATCAGCCGGGACAGGGACACCGGGGAGCTGTTTTTT

d_gene: .
len: 17
v_gene: TRBV27
j_gene: TRBJ1-4
abundance: .
CDR3aa: CASWGRTHSGRSEKLFF
CDR3nt: TGTGCCAGCTGGGGAAGGACCCACAGCGGCCGGAGTGAAAAACTGTTTTTT

d_gene: .
len: 15
v_gene: TRBV2
j_gene: TRBJ2-1
abundance: hyperexpanded
CDR3aa: CASSEGLNSYNEQFF
CDR3nt: TGTGCCAGCAGTGAAGGCTTAAACTCCTACAATGAGCAGTTCTTC

d_gene: TRBD1
len: 16
v_gene: TRBV6-1
j_gene: TRBJ2-2
abundance: .
CDR3aa: CASSVYRGRGTGELFF
CDR3nt: TGTGCCAGCAGTGTATACAGGGGGCGCGGGACCGGGGAGCTGTTTTTT